Presented here are 7 T cell receptor beta chains from one specimen sequenced in a study of T cell repertoires in cytomegalovirus infection. TCRdb passed the reads through MiXCR, listing each CDR3 protein once. In the table there are 250,000 to 300,000 distinct CDR3 sequences, over 15% of which are singletons. Sequenced: CD8+ T cells from PBMCs. All receptors come from a human donor in good health (CMV status not recorded). Some clones in this sample may be carry-over from other donors' samples.

This clonotype occurred a few times. This chain connects TRBV27 to TRBJ1-1; D is unclear. Germline-derived CDR1 and CDR2 are MNHEY and SMNVEV (reference sequence). Trimming removed 5 bases at V and 5 bases at J, with 15 bases between. There are 14 residues in the CDR3. The CDR3 is CASSPWAGGTEAFF. CDR3 sequence (DNA): TGTGCCAGCAGTCCCTGGGCCGGTGGGACTGAAGCTTTCTTT.

A note on this clonotype: The germline gene is not matched at one end of the junction; a read error may be the cause. The CDR3 nucleotides read TGCGCCTGCAGTCAAAGGCACGAGAATCAGCCCCAGCATTTT. This codes for CACSQRHENQPQHF. The J gene is TRBJ1-5, the V gene TRBV23-1; no firm D call. TRBV23-1 qualifies as an ORF whose function is uncertain. The CDR3 length is 14 residues.

The table lists this clonotype with many counts. The chain combines TRBV6-5 with TRBJ2-3; D is uncertain. The ends were cut back, 6 bases at V and 3 bases at J, with 16 bases in the middle. CDR1 is MNHEY and CDR2 is SVGAGI in the germline V gene. This CDR3 is 15 amino acids long. The CDR3 nucleotides are TGTGCCAGCAGCCGCGTAAGCCTAAAAACAGATACGCAGTATTTT. This encodes CASSRVSLKTDTQYF.

This clonotype was observed many times. V is TRBV12-3 or TRBV12-4 and J is TRBJ1-1; D gene uncertain. V was cut by 6 bases and J by 7 bases, with 12 bases left in between. This CDR3 region has 12 residues. The chain's CDR3 is CASREGLVEAFF. The CDR3 nucleotides are TGTGCCAGCAGGGAGGGTCTAGTTGAAGCTTTCTTT.

The V gene is TRBV12-3 or TRBV12-4, the J gene TRBJ2-2, with 8 bases matching TRBD2. J was trimmed by 6 bases and V by 5 bases; bases with no gene match: 8. CDR3 length: 15 residues. As DNA, the CDR3 is TGTGCCAGCAGTCCTAGCGGGCAAAACGCCGGGGAGCTGTTTTTT. This gives the protein CASSPSGQNAGELFF.

This clonotype was observed a few times. This chain uses TRBV20-1 with TRBJ2-3, with TRBD2 matching over 9 bases. This CDR3 is built from 18 residues. From germline, CDR1 is DFQATT and CDR2 SNEGSKA (reference sequence). Trimming cost V 5 bases and J 6 bases; bases outside gene matches: 21. The CDR3 nucleotides are TGCAGTGCTGAGACTATGGATAGGGCTAGCGGGGTTCTGGATACGCAGTATTTT. This codes for CSAETMDRASGVLDTQYF.

This chain uses TRBV2 with TRBJ1-1; D perhaps matches TRBD1 (5 bases). With 2 bases removed from V and 3 bases from J, the gap between germline ends came to 13 bases. The germline CDR1 and CDR2 sequences are SNHLY and FYNNEI. This CDR3 contains 15 residues. Here the CDR3 reads CASSERGGPYTEAFF. CDR3 DNA sequence: TGTGCCAGCAGTGAAAGGGGAGGGCCCTACACTGAAGCTTTCTTT. The full variable domain, its missing parts supplied by reference TRBV2 and TRBJ1-1, is EPEVTQTPSHQVTQMGQEVILRCVPISNHLYFYWYRQILGQKVEFLVSFYNNEISEKSEIFDDQFSVERPDGSNFTLKIRSTKLEDSAMYFCASSERGGPYTEAFFGQGTRLTVV.